This is a list of T cell receptor beta chains from one sample in a study of glioma-infiltrating T cells. Using its own MiXCR run on the multiplex PCR reads, TCRdb lists one record per CDR3 protein. This sample yields about 93,000 distinct CDR3 sequences, of which roughly 37% are seen a single time; more than 30% belongs to the top ten. Material for sequencing was glioma tissue, nonneoplastic brain tissue, or PBMCs (not recorded which). The receptor source for this set is a human donor with low-grade glioma or glioblastoma, undergoing nonglioma brain surgery, or in good health (not recorded which). The CDR3 runs from the conserved cysteine through the conserved F or W. The D gene is left open where the match is weak. The size entry is marked missing in some rows and otherwise reads once, few, many or a size class.

V gene	clone size	D gene	J gene	CDR3 protein	CDR3 DNA
TRBV6-1	many	.	TRBJ2-7	CASSHRDSNEQYF	TGTGCCAGCAGTCACCGGGACTCCAACGAGCAGTACTTC
TRBV7-9	many	.	TRBJ2-7	CASSIDKSYEQYF	TGTGCCAGCAGCATCGACAAGTCCTACGAGCAGTACTTC
TRBV6-1	.	TRBD1	TRBJ2-1	CTSRAGTGAFNEQFF	TGTACCAGCAGGGCCGGGACAGGGGCTTTTAACGAGCAGTTCTTC
TRBV5-1	many	TRBD2	TRBJ2-7	CASSLEREPSYEQYF	TGCGCCAGCAGCTTAGAGCGGGAGCCCTCCTACGAGCAGTACTTC
TRBV6-1	many	.	TRBJ2-1	CASRFGGGAYNEQFF	TGTGCCAGCAGATTCGGTGGGGGGGCTTACAATGAGCAGTTCTTC
TRBV7-9	.	.	TRBJ2-3	CASRLGSGTTDTQYF	TGTGCCAGCAGACTAGGGAGCGGGACAACAGATACGCAGTATTTT
TRBV18	many	.	TRBJ1-4	CASSPSGWGEKLFF	TGTGCCAGCTCACCATCCGGGTGGGGTGAAAAACTGTTTTTT
TRBV7-9	many	.	TRBJ1-1	CASSPARQLNTEASF	TGTGCCAGCAGCCCGGCGAGGCAGTTGAACACTGAAGCTTCCTTT
TRBV14	many	.	TRBJ1-2	CASSQVRGGGYTF	TGTGCCAGCAGCCAAGTAAGGGGCGGAGGCTACACCTTC
TRBV3-1	many	.	TRBJ2-3	CASLRTGTDTQYF	TGTGCCAGCCTCCGGACAGGCACAGATACGCAGTATTTT
TRBV10-3	.	.	TRBJ1-4	CATKAATNEKLFF	TGTGCCACCAAAGCCGCAACTAATGAAAAGCTGTTTTTT
TRBV20-1	many	.	TRBJ2-3	CSASPRLGFVADTQYF	TGCAGTGCTAGTCCAAGGTTAGGGTTTGTTGCAGATACGCAGTATTTT
TRBV20-1	many	.	TRBJ2-7	CSASGRGYGDEQYF	TGCAGTGCTAGCGGCCGGGGCTACGGGGACGAGCAGTACTTC
TRBV2	once	TRBD1	TRBJ2-5	CASSPRTGSQETQYF	TGTGCCAGCAGTCCCCGGACAGGTAGCCAAGAGACCCAGTACTTC
TRBV20-1	many	.	TRBJ1-5	CSARPRGNQPQHF	TGCAGTGCTAGGCCCAGGGGCAATCAGCCCCAGCATTTT
TRBV27	.	TRBD2	TRBJ2-3	CASTSGGRTSTDTQYF	TGTGCCAGCACCAGCGGGGGGCGGACTAGCACAGATACGCAGTATTTT
TRBV28	many	.	TRBJ1-4	CASHAGGPGNEKLFF	TGTGCCAGCCACGCGGGGGGGCCAGGCAATGAAAAACTGTTTTTT
TRBV3-1	many	.	TRBJ2-7	CASSLTRQYYEQYF	TGTGCCAGCAGCCTCACCAGACAGTACTACGAGCAGTACTTC
TRBV6-1	.	.	TRBJ1-1	CAIGERANGENTEAFF	TGTGCCATAGGGGAGAGGGCAAACGGGGAGAACACCGAAGCTTTCTTT
TRBV28	.	TRBD2	TRBJ2-6	CASSLPGTKANVLTF	TGTGCCAGCAGTCTGCCCGGGACTAAGGCCAACGTCCTGACTTTC
TRBV3-1	few	.	TRBJ2-2	CASSHSRMDFQGTGELFF	TGTGCCAGCAGCCATTCCCGAATGGACTTCCAAGGCACCGGGGAGCTGTTTTTT
TRBV6-6	.	.	TRBJ2-5	CTSSYSVAQETQYF	TGTACCAGCAGTTACTCGGTGGCGCAAGAGACCCAGTACTTC
TRBV29-1	.	.	TRBJ1-4	CSARVREKLFF	TGCAGCGCTCGGGTGAGGGAAAAACTGTTTTTT
TRBV7-2	.	.	TRBJ2-5	CASSTVGPYHQETQYF	TGTGCCAGCAGCACCGTTGGTCCGTACCACCAAGAGACCCAGTACTTC
TRBV4-1	.	TRBD1	TRBJ2-7	CASSQAVTGHLEQYF	TGCGCCAGCAGCCAAGCGGTGACAGGGCACCTCGAACAGTACTTC
TRBV11-2	many	TRBD1	TRBJ2-7	CASSWDRTYEQYF	TGTGCCAGCAGCTGGGACAGAACCTACGAGCAGTACTTC